A selection of T cell receptor beta chains follows, all from one sample in a study of CD8+CD57+ T cells in acquired aplastic anemia. TCRdb re-called the reads through MiXCR, storing one row per CDR3 protein. This table has under 200,000 distinct CDR3 sequences, around 45% appearing once. The source material was sorted CD4+, CD8+, or CD8+CD57+ T cells (not recorded which) from PBMCs. Receptor source: a human donor with aplastic anemia. Each CDR3 is given with its conserved first and last residue. The D gene is left open where the match is weak. A clone size is listed for some rows: how often the clone was seen (once, few, many), or a class if it is expanded.

d_call clone_size j_call v_call cdr3_aa cdr3_nt
. . TRBJ1-1 TRBV7-7 CASSLARGDEAFF TGTGCTAGCAGTCTTGCTAGGGGTGATGAAGCTTTCTTT
. . TRBJ2-3 TRBV7-9 CAITGLGTDTQYF TGTGCCATCACGGGCCTAGGCACAGATACGCAGTATTTT
. . TRBJ1-3 TRBV2 CASSEFSGNTIYF TGTGCCAGCAGTGAATTTTCGGGAAACACCATATATTTT
. . TRBJ1-2 TRBV7-2 CASSLGSSQNYGYTF TGTGCCAGCAGCTTAGGTAGCAGCCAGAACTATGGCTACACCTTC
. . TRBJ2-3 TRBV24-1 CATSDLGRDTTDTQYF TGTGCCACCAGTGATTTGGGTCGGGACACGACAGATACGCAGTATTTT
. few TRBJ1-1 TRBV10-3 CASSPPGMGETEAFF TGTGCCAGCTCACCCCCCGGAATGGGGGAAACTGAAGCTTTCTTT
TRBD2 many TRBJ2-1 TRBV20-1 CSAGLAFELNEQFF TGCAGTGCCGGACTAGCCTTTGAACTTAATGAGCAGTTCTTC
. once TRBJ2-7 TRBV2 CASSSTTGYEQYF TGTGCCAGCAGTAGTACCACAGGGTACGAGCAGTACTTC
. many TRBJ2-7 TRBV4-3 CASSQARTYLSYEQYF TGCGCCAGCAGCCAAGCCCGGACTTACCTATCCTACGAGCAGTACTTC
. few TRBJ1-1 TRBV6-2/TRBV6-3 CASSYSPFRGEGITEAFF TGTGCCAGCAGTTACTCCCCGTTTAGGGGGGAAGGCATCACTGAAGCTTTCTTT
TRBD1 . TRBJ1-3 TRBV2 CASTTDRGSGNTIYF TGTGCCAGCACCACGGACAGGGGCTCTGGAAACACCATATATTTT
. . TRBJ2-7 TRBV7-3 CASSLFGRPWEQYF TGTGCCAGCAGCTTGTTCGGCCGGCCCTGGGAGCAGTACTTC
. . TRBJ1-5 TRBV12-3/TRBV12-4 CASLQGGGQPQHF TGTGCCAGTCTCCAGGGCGGAGGCCAGCCCCAGCATTTT
. . TRBJ1-2 TRBV2 CARNEALYGYTF TGTGCCAGAAATGAAGCGCTCTATGGCTACACCTTC
TRBD2 . TRBJ2-3 TRBV25-1 CASSESSGRLDTQYF TGTGCCAGCAGTGAATCTAGCGGGAGGCTCGATACGCAGTATTTT
. few TRBJ2-6 TRBV25-1 CASSDTLGPNVLTF TGTGCCAGCAGTGATACTCTGGGGCCCAACGTCCTGACTTTC
TRBD2 few TRBJ2-3 TRBV15 CATSRPSGISTDTQYF TGTGCCACCAGCAGACCTAGCGGGATAAGCACAGATACGCAGTATTTT
TRBD1 . TRBJ1-6 TRBV12-3/TRBV12-4 CASRGDRENSPLHF TGTGCCAGCAGGGGGGACAGGGAGAATTCACCTCTCCACTTT
TRBD1 . TRBJ2-7 TRBV19 CASSEGTAVAYEQYF TGTGCCAGTAGTGAAGGGACAGCAGTTGCCTACGAGCAGTACTTC
. . TRBJ1-2 TRBV2 CASTLETPWGYTF TGTGCCAGCACTCTCGAGACACCTTGGGGCTACACCTTC
TRBD2 few TRBJ2-5 TRBV19 CASRPAGGQETQYF TGTGCCAGTAGACCAGCGGGAGGGCAAGAGACCCAGTACTTC
. many TRBJ1-5 TRBV10-1 CASSELQLSQGNQPQHF TGCGCCAGCAGTGAGTTACAGCTTTCGCAGGGGAATCAGCCCCAGCATTTT
TRBD1 many TRBJ2-2 TRBV7-9 CASSRDRVKTGELFF TGTGCCAGCAGCCGAGACAGGGTGAAGACCGGGGAGCTGTTTTTT
. few TRBJ2-7 TRBV2 CASSRLAYEQYF TGTGCCAGTTCCCGGCTAGCCTACGAGCAGTACTTC
TRBD2 . TRBJ2-7 TRBV10-3 CASSPAGGYEQYF TGTGCCAGCAGCCCAGCGGGAGGGTACGAGCAGTACTTC
. . TRBJ2-3 TRBV20-1 CSAPNQFSGADTQYF TGCAGTGCTCCTAACCAGTTCTCGGGCGCAGATACGCAGTATTTT
. . TRBJ2-7 TRBV20-1 CSASRAGNEQYF TGCAGTGCTAGCCGGGCAGGGAACGAGCAGTACTTC
. many TRBJ2-7 TRBV5-1 CASSPSQGPLEQYF TGCGCCAGCAGCCCCTCGCAGGGCCCCCTCGAGCAGTACTTC
. many TRBJ1-2 TRBV2 CASRTDSNYGYTF TGTGCCAGCCGGACAGACTCTAACTATGGCTACACCTTC
TRBD1 . TRBJ1-3 TRBV10-3 CAIRTGDGNTIYF TGTGCCATTAGGACAGGGGACGGAAACACCATATATTTT
. . TRBJ2-3 TRBV7-7 CASSPSPGLARTDTQYF TGTGCTAGCAGTCCTAGCCCAGGGCTAGCCCGCACAGATACGCAGTATTTT
TRBD2 many TRBJ2-3 TRBV5-1 CASSATSGVDITDTQYF TGCGCCAGCAGCGCGACTAGCGGGGTAGACATTACAGATACGCAGTATTTT